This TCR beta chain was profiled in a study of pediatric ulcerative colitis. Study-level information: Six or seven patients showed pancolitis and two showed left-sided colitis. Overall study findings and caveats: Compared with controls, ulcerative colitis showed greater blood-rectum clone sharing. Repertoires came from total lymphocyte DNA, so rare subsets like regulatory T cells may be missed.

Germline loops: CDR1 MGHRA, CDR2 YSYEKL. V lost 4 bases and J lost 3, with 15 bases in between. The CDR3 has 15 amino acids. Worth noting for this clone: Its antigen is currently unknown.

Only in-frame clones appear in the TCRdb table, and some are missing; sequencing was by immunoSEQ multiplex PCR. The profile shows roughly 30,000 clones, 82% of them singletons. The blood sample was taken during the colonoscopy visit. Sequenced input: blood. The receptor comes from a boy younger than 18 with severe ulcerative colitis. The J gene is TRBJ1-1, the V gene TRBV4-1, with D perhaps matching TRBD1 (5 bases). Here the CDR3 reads CASSLGEQADTEAFF. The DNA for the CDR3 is TGCGCCAGCAGCCTCGGAGAACAGGCGGACACTGAAGCTTTCTTT.